This T cell receptor (beta chain) was sequenced in a study of CD8+ T cells in alopecia areata. Study summary: Tofacitinib administration persisted for 6 to 18 months, succeeded by 6 months off drug.

Of note for this clone: Its cognate antigen is unknown.

The ends were cut back, 4 bases at V and 4 bases at J, with 13 bases in the middle. The CDR3 extends over 14 amino acids. The germline CDR1 and CDR2 sequences are SGHRS and YFSETQ. RNA, once extracted, was reverse transcribed into cDNA for use as the sequencing template. Produced via immunoSEQ multiplex PCR; TCRdb's table is partial and in-frame only. Here the sample spans 150,000 to 200,000 clones, less than 70% being singletons. The study, taken as a whole, reports: Both scalp clonality and the expanded CD8+ clones among the top 100 showed a significant decrease with tofacitinib.

The treatment denotes: oral pan-JAK inhibitor, 5-10 mg twice daily. The chain employs TRBV5-1 and TRBJ2-3, with D tentatively TRBD2 (5 bases). This TCR was sampled from a human donor with alopecia areata. The specimen was CD4+ T cells sorted from blood, collected at approximately week 50, from a patient treated with tofacitinib. This CDR3 is CASSPRVFPDTQYF. The CDR3 nucleotides read TGCGCCAGCAGCCCGAGGGTTTTCCCAGATACGCAGTATTTT.